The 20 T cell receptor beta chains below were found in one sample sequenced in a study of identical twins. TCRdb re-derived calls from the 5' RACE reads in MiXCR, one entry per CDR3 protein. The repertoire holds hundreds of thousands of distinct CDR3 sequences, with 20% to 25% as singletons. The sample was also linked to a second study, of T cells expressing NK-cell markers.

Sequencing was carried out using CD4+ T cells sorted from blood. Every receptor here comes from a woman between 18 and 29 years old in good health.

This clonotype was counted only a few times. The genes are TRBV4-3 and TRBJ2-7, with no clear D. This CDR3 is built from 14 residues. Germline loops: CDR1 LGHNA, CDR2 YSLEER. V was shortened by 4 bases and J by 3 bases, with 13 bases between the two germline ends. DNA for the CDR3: TGCGCCAGCAGCCGGACGGCGGCTAACTACGAGCAGTACTTC. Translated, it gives CASSRTAANYEQYF.

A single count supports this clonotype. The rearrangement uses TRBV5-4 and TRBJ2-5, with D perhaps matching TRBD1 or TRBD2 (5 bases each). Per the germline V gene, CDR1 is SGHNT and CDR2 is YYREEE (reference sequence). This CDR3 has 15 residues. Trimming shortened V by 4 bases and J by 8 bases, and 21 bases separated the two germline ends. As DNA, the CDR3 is TGTGCCAGCAGCGGCGCCGGGACGACCGAAGGAACCCAGTACTTC. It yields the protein CASSGAGTTEGTQYF.

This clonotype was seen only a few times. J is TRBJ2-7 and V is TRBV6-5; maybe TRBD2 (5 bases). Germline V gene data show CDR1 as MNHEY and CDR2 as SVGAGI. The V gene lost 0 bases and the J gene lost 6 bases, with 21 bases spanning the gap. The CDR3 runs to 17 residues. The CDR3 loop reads CASSYSIGSSRKREQYF. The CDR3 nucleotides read TGTGCCAGCAGTTACTCGATAGGGTCTAGCAGGAAGCGCGAGCAGTACTTC.

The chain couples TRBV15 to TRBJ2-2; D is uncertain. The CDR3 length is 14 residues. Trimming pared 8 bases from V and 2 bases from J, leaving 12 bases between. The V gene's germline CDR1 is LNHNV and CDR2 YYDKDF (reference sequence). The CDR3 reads CATARRPNTGELFF. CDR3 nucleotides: TGTGCCACCGCGCGACGGCCCAACACCGGGGAGCTGTTTTTT. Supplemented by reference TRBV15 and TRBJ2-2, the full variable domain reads DAMVIQNPRYQVTQFGKPVTLSCSQTLNHNVMYWYQQKSSQAPKLLFHYYDKDFNNEADTPDNFQSRRPNTSFCFLDIRSPGLGDTAMYLCATARRPNTGELFFGEGSRLTVL.

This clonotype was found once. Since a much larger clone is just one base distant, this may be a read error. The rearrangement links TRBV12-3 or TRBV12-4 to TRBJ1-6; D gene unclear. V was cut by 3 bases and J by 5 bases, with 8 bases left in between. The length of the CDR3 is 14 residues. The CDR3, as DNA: TGTGCCAGCAGTTTGGGAGAGCATAATTCACCCCTCCACTTT. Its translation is CASSLGEHNSPLHF.

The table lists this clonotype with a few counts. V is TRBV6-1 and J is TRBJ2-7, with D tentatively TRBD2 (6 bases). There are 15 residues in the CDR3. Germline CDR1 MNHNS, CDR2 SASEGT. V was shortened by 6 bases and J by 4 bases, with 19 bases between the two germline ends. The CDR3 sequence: CASSRARVGGYEQYF. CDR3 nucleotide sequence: TGTGCCAGCAGCAGAGCCAGGGTAGGAGGGTACGAGCAGTACTTC.

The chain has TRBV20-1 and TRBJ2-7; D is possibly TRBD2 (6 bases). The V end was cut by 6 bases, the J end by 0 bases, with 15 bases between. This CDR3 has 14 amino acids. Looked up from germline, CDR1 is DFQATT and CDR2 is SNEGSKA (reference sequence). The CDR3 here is CSALEGIPSYEQYF. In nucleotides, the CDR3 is TGCAGTGCCCTGGAGGGCATACCCTCCTACGAGCAGTACTTC.

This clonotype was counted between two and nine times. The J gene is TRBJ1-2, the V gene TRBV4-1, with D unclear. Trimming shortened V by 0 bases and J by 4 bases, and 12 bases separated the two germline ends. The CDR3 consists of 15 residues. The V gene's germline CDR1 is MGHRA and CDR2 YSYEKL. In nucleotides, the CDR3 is TGCGCCAGCAGCCAAGAGGACTACTATAGCTATGGCTACACCTTC. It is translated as CASSQEDYYSYGYTF.

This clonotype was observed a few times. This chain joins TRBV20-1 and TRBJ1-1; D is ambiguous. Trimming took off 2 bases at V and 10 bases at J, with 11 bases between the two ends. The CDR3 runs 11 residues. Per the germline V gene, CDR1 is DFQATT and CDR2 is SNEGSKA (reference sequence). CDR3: CSARHPTAAFF. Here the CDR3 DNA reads TGCAGTGCTAGACACCCGACGGCAGCTTTCTTT.

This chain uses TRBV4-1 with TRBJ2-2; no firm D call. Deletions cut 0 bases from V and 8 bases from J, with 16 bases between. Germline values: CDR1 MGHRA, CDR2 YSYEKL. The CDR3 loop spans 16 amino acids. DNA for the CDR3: TGCGCCAGCAGCCAAGATGAATTCCAGCGCGAAGGGGAGCTGTTTTTT. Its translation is CASSQDEFQREGELFF.

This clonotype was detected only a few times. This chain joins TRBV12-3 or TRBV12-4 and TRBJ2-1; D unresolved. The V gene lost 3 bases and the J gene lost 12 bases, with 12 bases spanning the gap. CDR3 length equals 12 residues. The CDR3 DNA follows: TGTGCCAGCAGTTTTGGTACAGTAAGGCAGTTCTTC. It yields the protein CASSFGTVRQFF.

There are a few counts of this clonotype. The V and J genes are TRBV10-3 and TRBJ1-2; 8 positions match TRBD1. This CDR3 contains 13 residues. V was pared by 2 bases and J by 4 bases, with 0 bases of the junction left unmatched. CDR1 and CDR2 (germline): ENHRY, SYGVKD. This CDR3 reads CAISEQGAYGYTF. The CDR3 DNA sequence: TGTGCCATCAGTGAGCAGGGGGCCTATGGCTACACCTTC.

In DNA form, the CDR3 reads TGCAGCGTTGGGCAGTTCAATGAGCAGTTCTTC. It codes for CSVGQFNEQFF. V and J are TRBV29-1 and TRBJ2-1; D is unresolved. CDR1 and CDR2 from the germline V gene are SQVTM and ANQGSEA. The germline V and J ends were trimmed by 4 bases and 6 bases, with 7 bases remaining between them. The CDR3 totals 11 residues.

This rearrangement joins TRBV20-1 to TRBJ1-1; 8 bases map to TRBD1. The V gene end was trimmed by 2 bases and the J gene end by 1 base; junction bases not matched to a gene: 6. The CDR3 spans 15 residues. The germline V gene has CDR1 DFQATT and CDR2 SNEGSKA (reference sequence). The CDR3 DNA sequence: TGCAGTGCTAGACCTCGGACAGGGAGGAACACTGAAGCTTTCTTT. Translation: CSARPRTGRNTEAFF.

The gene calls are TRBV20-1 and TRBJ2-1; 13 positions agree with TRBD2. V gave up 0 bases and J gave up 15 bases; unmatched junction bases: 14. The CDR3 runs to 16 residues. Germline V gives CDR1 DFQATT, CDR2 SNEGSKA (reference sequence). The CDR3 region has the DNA TGCAGTGCTAGAGATCGCCGTGGGACTAGCGGGGAATTGTTGTTCTTC. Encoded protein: CSARDRRGTSGELLFF.

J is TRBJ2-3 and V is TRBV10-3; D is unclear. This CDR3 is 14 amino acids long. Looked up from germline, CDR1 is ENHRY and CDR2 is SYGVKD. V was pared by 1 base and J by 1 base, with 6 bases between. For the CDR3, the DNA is TGTGCCATCAGTGAGTGGCAGCGCACAGATACGCAGTATTTT. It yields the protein CAISEWQRTDTQYF.

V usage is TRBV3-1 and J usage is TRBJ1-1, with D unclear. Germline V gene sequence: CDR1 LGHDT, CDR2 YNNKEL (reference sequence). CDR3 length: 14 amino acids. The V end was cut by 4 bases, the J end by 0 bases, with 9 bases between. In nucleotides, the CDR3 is TGTGCCAGCAGCCGGCAACGCTTGAACACTGAAGCTTTCTTT. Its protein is CASSRQRLNTEAFF.

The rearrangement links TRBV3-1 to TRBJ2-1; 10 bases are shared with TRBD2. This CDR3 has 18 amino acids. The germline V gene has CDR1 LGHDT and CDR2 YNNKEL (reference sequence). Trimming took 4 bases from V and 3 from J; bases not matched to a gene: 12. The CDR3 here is CASSPQGHRLAGYNEQFF. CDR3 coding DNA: TGTGCCAGCAGCCCCCAAGGCCACAGACTAGCGGGCTACAATGAGCAGTTCTTC.

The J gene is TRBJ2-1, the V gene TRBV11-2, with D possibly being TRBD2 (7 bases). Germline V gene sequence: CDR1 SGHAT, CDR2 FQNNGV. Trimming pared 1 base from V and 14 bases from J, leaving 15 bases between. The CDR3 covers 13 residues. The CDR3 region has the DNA TGTGCCAGCAGCTTAGGTGGGGGGGCGGGGAAGTTCTTC. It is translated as CASSLGGGAGKFF. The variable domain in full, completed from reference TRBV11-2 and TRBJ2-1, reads EAGVAQSPRYKIIEKRQSVAFWCNPISGHATLYWYQQILGQGPKLLIQFQNNGVVDDSQLPKDRFSAERLKGVDSTLKIQPAKLEDSAVYLCASSLGGGAGKFFGPGTRLTVL.

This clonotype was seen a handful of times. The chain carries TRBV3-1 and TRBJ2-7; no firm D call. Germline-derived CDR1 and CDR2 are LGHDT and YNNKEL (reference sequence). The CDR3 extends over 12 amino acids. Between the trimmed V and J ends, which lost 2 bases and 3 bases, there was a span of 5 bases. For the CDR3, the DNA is TGTGCCAGCAGCCAAAGGATCTACGAGCAGTACTTC. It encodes CASSQRIYEQYF.